This TCR beta chain was identified during a study of shared clonotypes between healthy human individuals. V was trimmed by 4 bases and J by 0 bases, leaving 10 bases between them. CDR1 is SGHTA and CDR2 is FQGNSA in the germline V gene. There are 16 residues in the CDR3. Running of the assay took place at deep level. Some clones are missing from TCRdb's copy, which holds only in-frame ones; the method was immunoSEQ multiplex PCR. The sample carries some 1 million clones, around 75% recorded once. This receptor was taken from a man between 18 and 29 years old in good health. The rearrangement joins TRBV7-2 to TRBJ2-6; a weak D match, TRBD1 (5 bases). The sequencing input was memory CD4+ T cells sorted from blood. Indicated subset: CD45RA-negative fraction. The CDR3 reads CASSYRQSSGANVLTF. The DNA for the CDR3 is TGTGCCAGCAGCTACCGACAGTCCTCTGGGGCCAACGTCCTGACTTTC.